Following are 29 T cell receptor beta chains from one sample sequenced in a study of blood T cell repertoires in COVID-19. Measured with immunoSEQ multiplex PCR; TCRdb has only the in-frame clones, and not every one. The repertoire holds 65,000 to 90,000 clones, with about 83% as singletons. Input material: peripheral blood. The receptors shown here come from a man in his forties or fifties with active COVID-19.

The chain links TRBV5-1 to TRBJ1-5; 9 bases are a match to TRBD1. Germline V CDR1 and CDR2: SGHRS, YFSETQ. The V and J ends lost 3 bases and 5 bases, in that order; junction bases with no gene match: 6. CDR3 length: 15 amino acids. The CDR3 spells CASSSGQGGDQPQHF. The CDR3 DNA reads as TGCGCCAGCAGCTCGGGACAGGGAGGGGATCAGCCCCAGCATTTT.

V is TRBV19 and J is TRBJ2-2; D is unclear. Germline assignment: CDR1 LNHDA and CDR2 SQIVND (reference sequence). Trimming pared 5 bases from V and 3 bases from J, leaving 7 bases between. CDR3 length equals 13 residues. The CDR3 sequence: CASSLAYTGELFF. The CDR3, as DNA: TGTGCCAGTAGTTTGGCCTACACCGGGGAGCTGTTTTTT.

J is TRBJ1-1 and V is TRBV9; D possibly corresponds to TRBD1 (5 bases). Germline values: CDR1 SGDLS, CDR2 YYNGEE. V lost 2 bases to trimming and J lost 0 bases, with 11 bases between them. The CDR3 is 15 residues long. CDR3 protein: CASSVGGPMNTEAFF. The CDR3 nucleotides are TGTGCCAGCAGCGTGGGGGGACCGATGAACACTGAAGCTTTCTTT.

The chain joins TRBV30 to TRBJ1-4, with D possibly being TRBD1 (6 bases). The CDR3 consists of 14 residues. The germline gives CDR1 GTSNPN, CDR2 SVGIG (reference sequence). V lost 3 bases and J 1 base, leaving 9 bases between the germline ends. In DNA form, the CDR3 reads TGTGCCTGGAGGGGCAGGGGAACTAATGAAAAACTGTTTTTT. Translation: CAWRGRGTNEKLFF.

CDR3 residues: CATSRDRRNSYEQYF. DNA for the CDR3: TGTGCCACCAGCAGAGATCGGCGGAACTCCTACGAGCAGTACTTC. The V and J genes are TRBV15 and TRBJ2-7; D remains unclear. The germline CDR1 and CDR2 sequences are LNHNV and YYDKDF (reference sequence). The ends were cut back, 0 bases at V and 0 bases at J, with 9 bases in the middle. The CDR3 has 15 residues.

V is TRBV21-1 and J is TRBJ2-7; TRBD1, as called in the table, went unchecked against the DNA. TRBV21-1 is shown as a pseudogene. The CDR3 totals 16 residues. This CDR3 reads CASSKPGQGTPYEQYF. The CDR3 nucleotides are TGTGCCAGCAGCAAACCGGGACAGGGGACCCCCTACGAGCAGTACTTC.

The chain links TRBV24-1 to TRBJ2-2; 10 positions agree with TRBD1. The germline V gene encodes CDR1 KGHDR and CDR2 SFDVKD. The CDR3 has 18 amino acids. V lost 4 bases and J lost 0; bases outside the gene matches: 7. CDR3 amino acids: CATSDSPGQGANTGELFF. The CDR3 nucleotides are TGTGCCACCAGTGACTCTCCTGGACAGGGGGCGAACACCGGGGAGCTGTTTTTT.

This clone has more than one count but fewer than ten. The chain uses TRBV5-1 and TRBJ2-3; 11 nucleotides match TRBD2. The CDR3 extends over 16 amino acids. CDR1 is SGHRS and CDR2 is YFSETQ in the germline V gene. V was pared by 2 bases and J by 2 bases, with 4 bases of the junction left unmatched. CDR3 sequence reads: CASSLGTSGYTDTQYF. DNA of the CDR3: TGCGCCAGCAGCTTAGGGACTAGCGGCTACACAGATACGCAGTATTTT.

The V gene is TRBV30, the J gene TRBJ2-7; 10 nucleotides match TRBD2. Germline assignment: CDR1 GTSNPN and CDR2 SVGIG (reference sequence). With V trimmed by 3 bases and J by 6 bases, 11 bases remained unmatched. CDR3 length equals 15 residues. CDR3 DNA sequence: TGTGCCTGGAGAACCCCTAGCGGGAGTGTTTCCGAGCAGTACTTC. It encodes CAWRTPSGSVSEQYF. Filled out from reference TRBV30 and TRBJ2-7, the complete variable domain reads SQTIHQWPATLVQPVGSPLSLECTVEGTSNPNLYWYRQAAGRGLQLLFYSVGIGQISSEVPQNLSASRPQDRQFILSSKKLLLSDSGFYLCAWRTPSGSVSEQYFGPGTRLTVT.

V is TRBV7-3 and J is TRBJ2-3; a possible D gene is TRBD2 (7 bases). The CDR3 sequence is 14 residues long. The germline V and J ends were trimmed by 3 bases and 6 bases, with 13 bases remaining between them. The germline V gene encodes CDR1 SGHTA and CDR2 FQGTGA. The CDR3: CASSLGGLVDTQYF. The CDR3 nucleotides read TGTGCCAGCAGCTTGGGGGGGCTGGTGGATACGCAGTATTTT.

The CDR3: CSVAPGLAGGSSYNEQFF. The CDR3 DNA follows: TGCAGCGTTGCCCCAGGCCTAGCGGGAGGGAGCTCCTACAATGAGCAGTTCTTC. This sequence joins TRBV29-1 and TRBJ2-1, with TRBD2 matching 12 bases. The CDR3 consists of 18 residues. Germline V gene lookup returns CDR1 SQVTM and CDR2 ANQGSEA. With 4 bases clipped from V and 0 bases from J, the junction kept 10 bases outside the gene matches.

The rearrangement uses TRBV29-1 and TRBJ1-1, with a weak D call TRBD1 (6 bases). The CDR3 has 11 amino acids. Trimming removed 8 bases at V and 4 bases at J, with 11 bases between. From germline, CDR1 is SQVTM and CDR2 ANQGSEA. The CDR3 region has the DNA TGCAGCCCAGGACAGTCCACTGAAGCTTTCTTT. The encoded protein is CSPGQSTEAFF.

V gene TRBV7-9 combines with J gene TRBJ1-2, with TRBD1 matching 7 bases. CDR3 length: 14 amino acids. Germline lookup yields CDR1 SEHNR and CDR2 FQNEAQ (reference sequence). The V and J ends lost 5 bases and 3 bases, in that order; junction bases with no gene match: 6. CDR3 sequence reads: CASSLTRGDYGYTF. The CDR3 region has the DNA TGTGCCAGCAGCCTAACCAGGGGGGACTATGGCTACACCTTC.

V and J are TRBV3-1 (or the pseudogene TRBV3-2) and TRBJ1-5; D unclear. V shed 1 base and J shed 4 bases, with 8 bases lying between them. This CDR3 comprises 14 residues. Germline V CDR1 and CDR2: LGHDT, YNNKEL (reference sequence). The CDR3 region has the DNA TGTGCCAGCAGCCAAGGGGGAGGAAATCAGCCCCAGCATTTT. This translates into CASSQGGGNQPQHF.

This chain connects TRBV28 to TRBJ1-5; D may be TRBD1 (6 bases). The length of the CDR3 is 15 residues. The V and J ends lost 7 bases and 2 bases respectively, with 15 bases between them. CDR1 and CDR2 from the germline V gene are MDHEN and SYDVKM. CDR3 amino acids: CASITRTARNQPQHF. In nucleotides, the CDR3 is TGTGCCAGCATCACAAGGACAGCTCGCAATCAGCCCCAGCATTTT.

The chain joins TRBV10-2 to TRBJ2-7; possibly TRBD1 for D (5 bases). V was pared by 6 bases and J by 7 bases, with 13 bases between. There are 12 residues in the CDR3. Germline CDR1 WSHSY, CDR2 SAAADI. CDR3: CASRGRAKEQYF. The CDR3 DNA reads as TGCGCCAGCAGGGGCAGGGCGAAAGAGCAGTACTTC.

J is TRBJ1-2 and V is TRBV4-1; D is unclear. CDR1 is MGHRA, CDR2 YSYEKL, per germline. The V end lost 1 base, the J end lost 7 bases, and 13 bases lay between the germline ends. CDR3 length: 14 residues. The chain's CDR3 is CASSQVPAPSGYTF. CDR3 DNA: TGCGCCAGCAGCCAAGTTCCTGCACCTAGTGGCTACACCTTC.

The chain is built from TRBV5-6 and TRBJ1-1; tentative D call: TRBD1 (5 bases). The germline V gene encodes CDR1 SGHDT and CDR2 YYEEEE. The CDR3 runs 18 residues. Trimming removed 2 bases at V and 0 bases at J, with 20 bases between. Here the CDR3 DNA reads TGTGCCAGCAGCTTATTCAGGGATCCGGTTGGGATGAACACTGAAGCTTTCTTT. Protein: CASSLFRDPVGMNTEAFF.

The chain employs TRBV5-1 and TRBJ2-1; maybe TRBD1 (5 bases). Germline V CDR1 and CDR2: SGHRS, YFSETQ. This CDR3 is built from 17 residues. Deletions cut 0 bases from V and 0 bases from J, with 13 bases between. In DNA, the CDR3 is TGCGCCAGCAGCTTGGTATGGACACGGAGCTCCTACAATGAGCAGTTCTTC. Translated, it gives CASSLVWTRSSYNEQFF. Full variable domain (outside the CDR3, taken from reference TRBV5-1 and TRBJ2-1): KAGVTQTPRYLIKTRGQQVTLSCSPISGHRSVSWYQQTPGQGLQFLFEYFSETQRNKGNFPGRFSGRQFSNSRSEMNVSTLELGDSALYLCASSLVWTRSSYNEQFFGPGTRLTVL.

The J gene is TRBJ2-7, the V gene TRBV6-5, with 10 bases fitting TRBD2. CDR1 and CDR2 from the germline V gene are MNHEY and SVGAGI. This CDR3 comprises 15 residues. After removal of 6 bases from V and 4 bases from J, the junction contained 9 bases not matched to a gene. CDR3 DNA: TGTGCCAGCAGAGTAGCGGGAGGAGGAAGATACGAGCAGTACTTC. This encodes CASRVAGGGRYEQYF.

This chain links TRBV3-1 (or the pseudogene TRBV3-2) with TRBJ1-5, with D possibly TRBD1 on 5 matching bases. This CDR3 spans 15 amino acids. Germline values: CDR1 LGHDT, CDR2 YNNKEL (reference sequence). Trimming cost V 7 bases and J 7 bases, with 20 bases left between them. The CDR3 DNA reads TGTGCCAGCACCCTCACGGGGGGTATAGTGCAGCCCCAGCATTTT. The encoded protein is CASTLTGGIVQPQHF.

The chain carries TRBV27 and TRBJ2-1; TRBD1 matches at 8 bases. CDR1 and CDR2 from the germline V gene are MNHEY and SMNVEV (reference sequence). With V trimmed by 6 bases and J by 5 bases, 12 bases remained unmatched. The CDR3 has 16 amino acids. The CDR3 protein is CASSLSQGATDNEQFF. CDR3 nucleotides: TGTGCCAGCAGCCTCTCCCAGGGGGCAACGGACAATGAGCAGTTCTTC.

J is TRBJ2-7 and V is TRBV28; possible D gene TRBD1, 7 bases. V was pared by 7 bases and J by 9 bases, with 19 bases between. Germline lookup yields CDR1 MDHEN and CDR2 SYDVKM. The CDR3 has 13 residues. The CDR3 loop reads CASNRGGDVGQYF. For the CDR3, the DNA is TGTGCCAGCAACAGGGGCGGGGACGTTGGGCAGTACTTC.

V usage is TRBV28 and J usage is TRBJ1-2, with D tentatively TRBD1 (5 bases). V lost 4 bases to trimming and J lost 5 bases, with 11 bases between them. Germline lookup yields CDR1 MDHEN and CDR2 SYDVKM. The CDR3 contains 13 residues. The CDR3 loop is CASSSGTVYGYTF. For the CDR3, the DNA is TGTGCCAGCAGTTCGGGGACTGTGTATGGCTACACCTTC.

This chain links TRBV5-4 with TRBJ1-2, with D unresolved. V was cut by 0 bases and J by 2 bases, with 11 bases left in between. CDR1 and CDR2 from the germline V gene are SGHNT and YYREEE (reference sequence). The CDR3 is 15 residues long. In nucleotides, the CDR3 is TGTGCCAGCAGCTTGGAAGGCCAGCGGAACTATGGCTACACCTTC. Its translation is CASSLEGQRNYGYTF. Complete variable domain (other parts from reference TRBV5-4 and TRBJ1-2): ETGVTQSPTHLIKTRGQQVTLRCSSQSGHNTVSWYQQALGQGPQFIFQYYREEENGRGNFPPRFSGLQFPNYSSELNVNALELDDSALYLCASSLEGQRNYGYTFGSGTRLTVV.

The V gene is TRBV4-3, the J gene TRBJ1-5; 9 positions agree with TRBD1. The V and J ends lost 1 base and 6 bases, in that order; junction bases with no gene match: 4. The CDR3 sequence is 15 residues long. Germline assignment: CDR1 LGHNA and CDR2 YSLEER. The CDR3 sequence is CASSQGQGEGQPQHF. In DNA form, the CDR3 reads TGCGCCAGCAGCCAAGGACAGGGGGAGGGTCAGCCCCAGCATTTT.

This chain joins TRBV6-7 and TRBJ2-7; D not certain. TRBV6-7 qualifies as an ORF whose function is uncertain. This CDR3 comprises 14 residues. Trimming took off 5 bases at V and 2 bases at J, with 13 bases between the two ends. The CDR3 loop is CASSPQTATYEQYF. CDR3 nucleotide sequence: TGTGCCAGCAGTCCACAGACGGCTACCTACGAGCAGTACTTC.

V usage is TRBV5-6 and J usage is TRBJ2-5, with 10 bases lining up with TRBD1. This CDR3 contains 18 residues. Per germline, CDR1 SGHDT and CDR2 YYEEEE. The junction had 15 bases not matched to a gene; V was cut back by 3 bases and J by 4 bases. The CDR3 DNA follows: TGTGCCAGCAGCTCCCTTTGGACAGGGGGAAGAATAAGAGAGACCCAGTACTTC. Its protein is CASSSLWTGGRIRETQYF.

The J gene is TRBJ2-3, the V gene TRBV3-1 (or the pseudogene TRBV3-2), with a weak D call TRBD1 (5 bases). The CDR3 totals 16 residues. Germline loops: CDR1 LGHDT, CDR2 YNNKEL (reference sequence). Trimming left V 0 bases short and J 2 bases short, with 12 bases between. DNA of the CDR3: TGTGCCAGCAGCCAAGATCCGCAGGGTTCCACAGATACGCAGTATTTT. Protein product: CASSQDPQGSTDTQYF.